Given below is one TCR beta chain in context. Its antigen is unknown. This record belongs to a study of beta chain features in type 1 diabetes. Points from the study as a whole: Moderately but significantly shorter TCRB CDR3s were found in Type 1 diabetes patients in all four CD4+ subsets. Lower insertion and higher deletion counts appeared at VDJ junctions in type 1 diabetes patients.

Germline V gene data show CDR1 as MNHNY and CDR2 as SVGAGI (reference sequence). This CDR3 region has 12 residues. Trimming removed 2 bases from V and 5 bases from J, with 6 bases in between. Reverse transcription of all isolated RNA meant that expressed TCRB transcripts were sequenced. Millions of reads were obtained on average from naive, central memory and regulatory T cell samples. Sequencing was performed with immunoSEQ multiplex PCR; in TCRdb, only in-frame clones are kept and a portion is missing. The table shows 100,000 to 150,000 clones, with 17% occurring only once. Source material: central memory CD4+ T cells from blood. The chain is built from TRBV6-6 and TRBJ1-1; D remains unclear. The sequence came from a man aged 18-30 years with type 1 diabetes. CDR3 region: CASSYGETEAFF. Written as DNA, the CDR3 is TGTGCCAGCAGTTACGGGGAAACTGAAGCTTTCTTT.